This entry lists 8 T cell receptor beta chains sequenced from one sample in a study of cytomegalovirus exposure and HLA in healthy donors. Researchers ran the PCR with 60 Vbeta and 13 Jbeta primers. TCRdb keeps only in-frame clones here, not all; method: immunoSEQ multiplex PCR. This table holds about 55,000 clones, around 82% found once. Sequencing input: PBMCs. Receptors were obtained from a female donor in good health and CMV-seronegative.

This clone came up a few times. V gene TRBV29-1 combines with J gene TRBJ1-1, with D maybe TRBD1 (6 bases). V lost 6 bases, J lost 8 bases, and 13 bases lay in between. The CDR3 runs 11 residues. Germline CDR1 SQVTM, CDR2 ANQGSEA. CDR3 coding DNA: TGCAGCGTCAAGGGACACCGGGAAGCTTTCTTT. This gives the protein CSVKGHREAFF.

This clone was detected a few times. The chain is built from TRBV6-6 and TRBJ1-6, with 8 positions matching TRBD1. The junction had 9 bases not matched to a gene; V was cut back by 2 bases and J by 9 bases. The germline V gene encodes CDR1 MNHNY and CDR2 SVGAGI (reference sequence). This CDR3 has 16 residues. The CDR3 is CASSYGQGAFGSPLHF. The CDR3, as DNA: TGTGCCAGCAGTTACGGGCAGGGGGCTTTCGGTTCACCCCTCCACTTT.

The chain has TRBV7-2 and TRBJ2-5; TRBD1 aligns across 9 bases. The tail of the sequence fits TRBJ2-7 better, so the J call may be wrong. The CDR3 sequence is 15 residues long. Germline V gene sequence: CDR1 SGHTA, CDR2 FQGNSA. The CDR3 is CASSANRGPTYEQYF. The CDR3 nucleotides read TGTGCCAGCAGCGCTAACAGGGGGCCCACCTACGAGCAGTACTTC.

The CDR3 DNA sequence: TGTGCCAGCAGCGCCGAACCCGGGACAGGGGACGACGAGCAGTACTTC. It yields the protein CASSAEPGTGDDEQYF. The gene calls are TRBV9 and TRBJ2-7; 10 bases match TRBD1. The CDR3 is 16 residues long. In germline, CDR1 is SGDLS, CDR2 YYNGEE. The J segment lost 5 bases and the V segment lost 3 bases, leaving 11 bases of the junction unmatched.

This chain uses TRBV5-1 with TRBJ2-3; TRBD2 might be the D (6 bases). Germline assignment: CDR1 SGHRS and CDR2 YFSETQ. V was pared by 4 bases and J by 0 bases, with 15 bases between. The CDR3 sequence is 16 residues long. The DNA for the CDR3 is TGCGCCAGCAGCCTTGCCCCCGCGGGGAGCACAGATACGCAGTATTTT. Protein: CASSLAPAGSTDTQYF.

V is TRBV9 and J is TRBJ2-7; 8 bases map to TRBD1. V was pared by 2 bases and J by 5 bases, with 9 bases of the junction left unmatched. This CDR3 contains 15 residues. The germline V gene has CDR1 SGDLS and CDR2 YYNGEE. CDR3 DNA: TGTGCCAGCAGCGTCAGGGACAGGCACTGGGACGAGCAGTACTTC. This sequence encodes CASSVRDRHWDEQYF.

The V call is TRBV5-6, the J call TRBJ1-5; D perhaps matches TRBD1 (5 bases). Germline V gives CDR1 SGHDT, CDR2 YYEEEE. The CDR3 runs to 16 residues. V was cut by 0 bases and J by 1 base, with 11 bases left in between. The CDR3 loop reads CASSLAGRGSNQPQHF. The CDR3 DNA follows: TGTGCCAGCAGCTTGGCCGGTAGGGGCAGCAATCAGCCCCAGCATTTT. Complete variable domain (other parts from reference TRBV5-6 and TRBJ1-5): DAGVTQSPTHLIKTRGQQVTLRCSPKSGHDTVSWYQQALGQGPQFIFQYYEEEERQRGNFPDRFSGHQFPNYSSELNVNALLLGDSALYLCASSLAGRGSNQPQHFGDGTRLSIL.

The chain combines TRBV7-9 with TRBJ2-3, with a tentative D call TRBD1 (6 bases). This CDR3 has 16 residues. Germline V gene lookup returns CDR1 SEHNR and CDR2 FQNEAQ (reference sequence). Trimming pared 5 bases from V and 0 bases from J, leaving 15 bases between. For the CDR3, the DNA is TGTGCCAGCAGCCGAACAGGGCTGGAGAGCACAGATACGCAGTATTTT. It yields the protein CASSRTGLESTDTQYF.